This TCR beta chain was captured in a study of blood T cell repertoires in COVID-19. About the study: There were acute and convalescent COVID-19 samples, and they came from the United States, Italy and Spain. Sample material is recorded as cDNA or gDNA derived from T cells, B-cell-depleted T cells, or PBMCs.

Authors' analysis steps: How many nucleated cells were present was estimated from reference gene primer amplification. The protocol was immunoSEQ multiplex PCR, while the TCRdb copy is restricted to in-frame clones and leaves out a portion. V and J calls and clone size are copied from that table; D and trimming were computed from the DNA. This table holds about 240,000 clones, roughly 90% found once. This CDR3 has 13 residues. From germline, CDR1 is ENHRY and CDR2 SYGVKD. Trimming took 3 bases from V and 4 from J, leaving 7 bases between them. This clone has a single count. The sequence came from a man in his fifties or sixties who had recovered from COVID-19. The chain is built from TRBV10-3 and TRBJ1-5, with D hard to call. Material for sequencing was peripheral blood. The CDR3 nucleotides are TGTGCCATCAGTGACAGGCTTAATCAGCCCCAGCATTTT. This encodes CAISDRLNQPQHF.